Listed here are 17 T cell receptor beta chains from one sample, sequenced in a study of blood T cell repertoires in COVID-19. Profiled with immunoSEQ multiplex PCR; TCRdb holds only in-frame clones, not every one. The sample lists 70,000 or so clones, 85% to 90% occurring once. Sample: peripheral blood. The source is an elderly woman with active or convalescent COVID-19.

The genes are TRBV9 and TRBJ2-3; no reliable D call. V was shortened by 0 bases and J by 5 bases, with 7 bases between the two germline ends. CDR1 is SGDLS, CDR2 YYNGEE, per germline. CDR3 length: 13 residues. The CDR3 DNA sequence: TGTGCCAGCAGCGTAGCTATCCGAGATACGCAGTATTTT. This codes for CASSVAIRDTQYF.

The chain recombines TRBV6-5 with TRBJ2-3; D might be TRBD2 (5 bases). The CDR3 runs to 15 residues. CDR1 and CDR2 (germline): MNHEY, SVGAGI. The germline V and J ends were trimmed by 6 bases and 1 base, with 14 bases remaining between them. This CDR3 reads CASSRFGGRTDTQYF. The CDR3 nucleotides are TGTGCCAGCAGCCGTTTCGGCGGGCGCACAGATACGCAGTATTTT.

The chain links TRBV30 to TRBJ1-4; no reliable D call. V was shortened by 6 bases and J by 0 bases, with 11 bases between the two germline ends. The CDR3 consists of 14 residues. Germline V gene data show CDR1 as GTSNPN and CDR2 as SVGIG (reference sequence). CDR3 DNA: TGTGCCTGTCCGGGAACACCAACTAATGAAAAACTGTTTTTT. Translated, it gives CACPGTPTNEKLFF.

V and J are TRBV9 and TRBJ2-3, with TRBD2 matching over 8 bases. The junction had 5 bases not matched to a gene; V was cut back by 4 bases and J by 1 base. Per germline, CDR1 SGDLS and CDR2 YYNGEE. The CDR3 is made up of 15 amino acids. CDR3 protein: CASSSHSGGTDTQYF. The CDR3 DNA reads as TGTGCCAGCAGCTCCCATAGCGGGGGCACAGATACGCAGTATTTT.

This chain connects TRBV10-3 to TRBJ1-1; possibly TRBD1 for D (5 bases). V dropped 4 bases and J dropped 6 bases, with 12 bases sitting between them. Germline CDR1 and CDR2: ENHRY and SYGVKD. The CDR3 spans 13 residues. The CDR3 nucleotides read TGTGCCATCAGTGGCCAGGGTACCGCTGAAGCTTTCTTT. This codes for CAISGQGTAEAFF.

In DNA form, the CDR3 reads TGTGCCAGCAGCTTAGGGTCCAGGGGCACTGAAGCTTTCTTT. It specifies CASSLGSRGTEAFF. This sequence joins TRBV7-2 and TRBJ1-1, with a weak D call TRBD1 (6 bases). The CDR3 contains 14 residues. V lost 1 base and J 4 bases, leaving 10 bases between the germline ends. CDR1 SGHTA and CDR2 FQGNSA come from the germline V gene. Drawing the rest from reference TRBV7-2 and TRBJ1-1, the complete variable domain is GAGVSQSPSNKVTEKGKDVELRCDPISGHTALYWYRQSLGQGLEFLIYFQGNSAPDKSGLPSDRFSAERTGGSVSTLTIQRTQQEDSAVYLCASSLGSRGTEAFFGQGTRLTVV.

On this clone: An end of the junction differs from the germline gene, which may be a read error. The chain uses TRBV7-7 and TRBJ2-1; 7 nucleotides agree with TRBD2. Germline assignment: CDR1 SSHAT and CDR2 FNYEAQ (reference sequence). This CDR3 is 17 amino acids long. CDR3 in DNA: TGTGCTAGCAGCTTAATGGGTTTCGCTAGCGGCGACAATGAGCAGTTCTTC. It codes for CASSLMGFASGDNEQFF.

The rearrangement joins TRBV11-2 to TRBJ2-1, with TRBD2 matching over 8 bases. Trimming at V came to 0 bases and at J to 9 bases, leaving 10 bases not matched to a gene. Germline CDR1 SGHAT, CDR2 FQNNGV. This CDR3 contains 16 residues. The CDR3 loop reads CASSLDQAGAGFEQFF. The CDR3 DNA reads TGTGCCAGCAGCTTAGATCAAGCGGGGGCAGGGTTTGAGCAGTTCTTC.

Only a few counts were recorded for this clone. This chain links TRBV7-9 with TRBJ2-1, with TRBD2 matching 9 bases. V trimming: 5 bases; J trimming: 4 bases; junction bases outside the gene matches: 9. This CDR3 region has 16 residues. Per germline, CDR1 SEHNR and CDR2 FQNEAQ (reference sequence). The CDR3 coding sequence is TGTGCCAGCAGCCGCCGGGAGCGGGGGGATTACAATGAGCAGTTCTTC. Translating gives CASSRRERGDYNEQFF.

The chain combines TRBV5-6 with TRBJ2-1; maybe TRBD2 (5 bases). The CDR3 contains 17 residues. CDR1 and CDR2 (germline): SGHDT, YYEEEE. Trimming stripped 3 bases from V and 3 bases from J, with 19 bases between. The CDR3 region is CASSSTWHNRDYNEQFF. The DNA of the CDR3 is TGTGCCAGCAGCTCCACTTGGCATAACCGGGACTACAATGAGCAGTTCTTC.

The CDR3 here is CATSDPRTGLNTQYF. The CDR3 DNA is TGTGCCACCAGTGACCCCCGGACAGGGTTAAATACGCAGTATTTT. The J gene is TRBJ2-3, the V gene TRBV24-1; 8 bases map to TRBD1. V gave up 4 bases and J gave up 7 bases; unmatched junction bases: 9. The CDR3 contains 15 residues. Germline V lookup: CDR1 KGHDR, CDR2 SFDVKD.

This chain joins TRBV18 and TRBJ1-6; TRBD1 agrees at 9 bases. The germline V gene encodes CDR1 KGHSH and CDR2 LQKENI. Trimming took 4 bases from V and 6 from J; bases not matched to a gene: 7. This CDR3 comprises 16 residues. The CDR3 is CASSLGQGQVNSPLHF. The DNA of the CDR3 is TGTGCCAGCTCACTAGGACAGGGGCAAGTTAATTCACCCCTCCACTTT.

The table lists this clone with a count of one. V gene TRBV6-2 or TRBV6-3 combines with J gene TRBJ1-4; D possibly corresponds to TRBD1 (6 bases). Between the trimmed V and J ends, which lost 5 bases and 5 bases, there was a span of 15 bases. CDR1 is MNHEY, CDR2 SVGEGT, per germline. The CDR3 has 15 amino acids. This chain's CDR3 is CASSPRQDGNEKLFF. CDR3 sequence (DNA): TGTGCCAGCAGTCCACGACAGGACGGCAATGAAAAACTGTTTTTT.

The chain joins TRBV16 to TRBJ2-1; D perhaps matches TRBD2 (6 bases). Trimming left V 4 bases short and J 9 bases short, with 10 bases between. The germline V gene encodes CDR1 KGHSY and CDR2 FQNENV. The CDR3 has 12 residues. Here the CDR3 reads CASSLWGGEQFF. The CDR3 nucleotides read TGTGCCAGCAGCCTCTGGGGAGGTGAGCAGTTCTTC.

This clone was counted only a few times. The chain recombines TRBV4-3 with TRBJ2-3; a possible D gene is TRBD2 (6 bases). From germline, CDR1 is LGHNA and CDR2 YSLEER. The CDR3 loop spans 15 amino acids. Deletions cut 2 bases from V and 4 bases from J, with 13 bases between. CDR3 loop: CASSQKTGDADTQYF. In DNA, the CDR3 is TGCGCCAGCAGCCAAAAGACGGGGGACGCAGATACGCAGTATTTT.

The chain employs TRBV7-3 and TRBJ2-2; possible D gene TRBD2, 5 bases. CDR3 length: 15 residues. V lost 5 bases to trimming and J lost 4 bases, with 14 bases between them. CDR1 is SGHTA, CDR2 FQGTGA, per germline. The CDR3 DNA is TGTGCCAGCAGCCATAATCGGGGTGGCACCGGGGAGCTGTTTTTT. Translated: CASSHNRGGTGELFF.

DNA for the CDR3: TGCGCCAGCAGCCGATTGATAGGGCTAGCGGGGCACAATGAGCAGTTCTTC. Its protein product is CASSRLIGLAGHNEQFF. This chain joins TRBV4-3 and TRBJ2-1, with TRBD2 identical over 9 bases. The germline gives CDR1 LGHNA, CDR2 YSLEER. This CDR3 spans 17 amino acids. Trimming took 4 bases from V and 5 from J; bases not matched to a gene: 12.